The clone carrying this TCR beta chain was found many times. The antigen is unknown. This sample's TCRbeta library carried unique molecular identifier barcodes. TCRdb itself ran the PCR reads through MiXCR, one entry per CDR3 protein. The profile shows a few hundred thousand distinct CDR3 sequences, over 10% of them singletons. The sample belongs to a study of T-cell reconstitution after alpha-beta-depleted transplantation in children. Study conclusions and caveats: Surviving recipient T cells and thymic progenitors underlay high day-60 TCRbeta diversity in some patients. By about two months after transplant, alpha-beta T cells reportedly arose from several hundred graft clones that had expanded. Hyperexpanded clones declined; after one year, newly produced T cells mostly supplied diversity.

CDR3 size: 16 residues. With 3 bases clipped from V and 4 bases from J, the junction kept 8 bases outside the gene matches. Germline V gene sequence: CDR1 DFQATT, CDR2 SNEGSKA (reference sequence). Sequences were derived from PBMCs, mostly from graft donor cells, sampled 360 days after TCRalphabeta/CD19-depleted stem cell transplant. The source of this sequence is a male patient younger than 18 who had a stem cell transplant for acute myeloid leukemia, so the T cells may come from the graft donor. The chain uses TRBV20-1 and TRBJ2-6; 8 nucleotides line up with TRBD2. The CDR3: CSASPSGGQGANVLTF. For the CDR3, the DNA is TGCAGTGCTAGTCCCAGCGGGGGTCAAGGGGCCAACGTCCTGACTTTC.